This T cell receptor (beta chain) emerged from a study of blood T cell repertoires in COVID-19. In the study overall: Whether acute or convalescent, the COVID-19 samples came from the United States, Italy and Spain. The cDNA or gDNA used as material had been derived from T cells, B-cell-depleted T cells, or PBMCs.

The CDR3 runs 18 residues. Study processing details: Reference gene primers were amplified, and this amplification served to estimate nucleated cell counts. Clones were sequenced by immunoSEQ multiplex PCR, and TCRdb holds only the in-frame ones, with some missing. From that table come the V and J calls and clone size; the DNA was used to work out D and trimming. The data hold approximately 140,000 clones, with 84% observed a single time. The TCR comes from a human donor in a cohort sampled during active COVID-19. V usage is TRBV21-1 and J usage is TRBJ1-5; no DNA check was done on the table's D call, TRBD1. TRBV21-1 is a pseudogene. What was sequenced was peripheral blood. CDR3 bases: TGTGCCAGCAGCAACCGGGACAGGATTTTTAGGTGGGATCAGCCCCAGCATTTT. Protein product: CASSNRDRIFRWDQPQHF.